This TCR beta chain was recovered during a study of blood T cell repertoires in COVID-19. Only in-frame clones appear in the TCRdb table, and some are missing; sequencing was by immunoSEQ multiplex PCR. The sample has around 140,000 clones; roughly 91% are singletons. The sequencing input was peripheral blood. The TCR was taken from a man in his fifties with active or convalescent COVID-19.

The DNA of the CDR3 is TGTGCCAGCAGTGACCATGGGGCTAGCGGGTTCACAGATACGCAGTATTTT. This encodes CASSDHGASGFTDTQYF. The chain uses TRBV25-1 and TRBJ2-3; 8 positions agree with TRBD2. The germline gives CDR1 MGHDK, CDR2 SYGVNS. CDR3 length equals 17 residues. V lost 3 bases and J lost 2; bases outside the gene matches: 10.